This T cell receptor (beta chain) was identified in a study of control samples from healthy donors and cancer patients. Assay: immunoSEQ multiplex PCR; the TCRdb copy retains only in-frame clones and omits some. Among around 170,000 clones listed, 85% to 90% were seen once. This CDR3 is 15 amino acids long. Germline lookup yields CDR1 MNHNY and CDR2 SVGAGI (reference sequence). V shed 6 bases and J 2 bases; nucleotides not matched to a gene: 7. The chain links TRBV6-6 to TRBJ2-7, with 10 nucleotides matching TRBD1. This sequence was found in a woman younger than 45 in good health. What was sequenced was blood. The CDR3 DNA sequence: TGTGCCAGCAGCCAGGGACAGGGGTCCCCCTACGAGCAGTACTTC. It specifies CASSQGQGSPYEQYF.